This T cell receptor beta chain was recovered during a study of molecular identifiers for immune sequencing clone quantification. This clonotype was counted only a few times. Each CDR3 protein gets one entry after TCRdb re-called the PCR reads with MiXCR. This sample yields 60,000 to 70,000 distinct CDR3 sequences, of which 15% to 20% are seen a single time; approximately 1.5% belongs to the top ten. CDR1 is PRHDT, CDR2 FYEKMQ, per germline (reference sequence). Trimming took 0 bases from V and 7 from J, leaving 9 bases between them. This CDR3 is built from 13 residues. The TCR was taken from a human donor in good health. Some libraries in this study had Jurkat cell RNA spiked in. The chain couples TRBV13 to TRBJ2-5; D remains unclear. The sequenced sample consisted of naive CD8+ T cells from blood, with Jurkat cell RNA spiked in. Subset of the sample: FACS-sorted CD8+CD4-CCR7+CD45RA+ naive T cells. CDR3 in amino acids: CASSLGAPGTQYF. The CDR3 coding sequence is TGTGCCAGCAGCTTAGGAGCCCCAGGGACCCAGTACTTC.